Below, one T cell receptor beta chain is given with its context. Its antigen is undetermined. This entry is derived from a study of cytomegalovirus exposure and HLA in healthy donors. Study-level background: Tens of millions of unique TCRs from HLA-typed donors were held in an early release of data. Broader study findings: Common viral pathogens were later found to be apparently linked to several of the most significant clusters. A prior analysis recorded that most TCR beta V segments were productive about 87% or about 30% of the time.

V was cut by 5 bases and J by 3 bases, with 13 bases left in between. Looked up from germline, CDR1 is SGHAT and CDR2 is FQNNGV. This CDR3 comprises 14 residues. PCR involved 60 Vbeta and 13 Jbeta primers. Clones were read by immunoSEQ multiplex PCR, and TCRdb kept only the in-frame ones, dropping some. The data hold just over 65,000 clones, with roughly four fifths observed a single time. At collection, donors were nominally healthy, but unrecorded immune exposures were probable. The chain joins TRBV11-2 to TRBJ1-2, with TRBD1 as a possible D gene (5 bases). Input material: PBMCs. The sequence was collected from a human donor in good health. CDR3 in DNA: TGTGCCAGCAGCCCGACCCGGGGGGACTATGGCTACACCTTC. This encodes CASSPTRGDYGYTF.